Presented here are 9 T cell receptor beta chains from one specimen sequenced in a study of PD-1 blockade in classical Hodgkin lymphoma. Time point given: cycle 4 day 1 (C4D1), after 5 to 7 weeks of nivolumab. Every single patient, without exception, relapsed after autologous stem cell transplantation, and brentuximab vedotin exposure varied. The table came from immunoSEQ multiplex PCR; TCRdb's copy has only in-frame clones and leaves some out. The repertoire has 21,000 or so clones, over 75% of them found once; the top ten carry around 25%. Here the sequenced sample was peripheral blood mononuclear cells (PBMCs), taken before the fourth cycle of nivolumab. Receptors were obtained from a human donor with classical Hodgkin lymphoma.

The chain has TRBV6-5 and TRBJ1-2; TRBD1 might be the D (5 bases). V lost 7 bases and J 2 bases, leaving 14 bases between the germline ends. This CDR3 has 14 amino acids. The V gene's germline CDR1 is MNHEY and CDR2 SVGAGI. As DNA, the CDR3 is TGTGCCAGCAAGAGATATGAGGGGAACTATGGCTACACCTTC. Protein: CASKRYEGNYGYTF.

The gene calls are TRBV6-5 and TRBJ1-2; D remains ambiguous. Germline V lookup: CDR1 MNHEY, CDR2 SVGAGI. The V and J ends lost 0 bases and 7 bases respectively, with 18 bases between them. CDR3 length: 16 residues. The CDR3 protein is CASSYSRTSFIFGYTF. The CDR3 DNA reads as TGTGCCAGCAGTTACTCGAGGACCTCATTCATCTTTGGCTACACCTTC.

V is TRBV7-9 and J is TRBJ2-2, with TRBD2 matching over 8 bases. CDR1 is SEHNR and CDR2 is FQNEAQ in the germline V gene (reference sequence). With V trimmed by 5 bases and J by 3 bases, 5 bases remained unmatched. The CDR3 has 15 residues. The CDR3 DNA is TGTGCCAGCAGCCTCACTAGCGGATACACCGGGGAGCTGTTTTTT. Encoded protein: CASSLTSGYTGELFF. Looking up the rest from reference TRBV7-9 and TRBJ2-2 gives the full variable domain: DTGVSQNPRHKITKRGQNVTFRCDPISEHNRLYWYRQTLGQGPEFLTYFQNEAQLEKSRLLSDRFSAERPKGSFSTLEIQRTEQGDSAMYLCASSLTSGYTGELFFGEGSRLTVL.

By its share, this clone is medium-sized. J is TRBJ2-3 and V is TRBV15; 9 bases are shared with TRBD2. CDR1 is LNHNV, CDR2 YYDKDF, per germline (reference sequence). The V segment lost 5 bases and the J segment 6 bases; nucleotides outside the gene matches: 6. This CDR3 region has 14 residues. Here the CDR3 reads CATSPTSGWDTQYF. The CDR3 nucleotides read TGTGCCACCAGCCCGACTAGCGGTTGGGATACGCAGTATTTT.

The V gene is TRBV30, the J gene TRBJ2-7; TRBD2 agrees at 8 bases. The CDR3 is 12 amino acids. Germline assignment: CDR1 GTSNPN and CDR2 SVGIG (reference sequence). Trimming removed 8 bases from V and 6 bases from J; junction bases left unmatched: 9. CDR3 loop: CAGAGLDLEQYF. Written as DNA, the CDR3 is TGTGCCGGGGCGGGACTAGACCTCGAGCAGTACTTC.

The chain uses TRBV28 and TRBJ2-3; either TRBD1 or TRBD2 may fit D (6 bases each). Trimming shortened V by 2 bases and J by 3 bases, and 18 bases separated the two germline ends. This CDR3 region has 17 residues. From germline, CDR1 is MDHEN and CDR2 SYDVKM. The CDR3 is CASSLAPGAPLTDTQYF. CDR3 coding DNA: TGTGCCAGCAGTTTAGCTCCGGGGGCCCCATTGACAGATACGCAGTATTTT.

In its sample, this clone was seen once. The CDR3 region is CASSQHRDTKSSYNEQFF. For the CDR3, the DNA is TGTGCCAGCAGCCAACACCGGGACACCAAGAGCTCCTACAATGAGCAGTTCTTC. The chain joins TRBV4-2 to TRBJ2-1; weak D call: TRBD1 (6 bases). The CDR3 is 18 amino acids. Germline values: CDR1 LGHNA, CDR2 YNFKEQ. The V and J ends lost 2 bases and 0 bases respectively, with 17 bases between them.

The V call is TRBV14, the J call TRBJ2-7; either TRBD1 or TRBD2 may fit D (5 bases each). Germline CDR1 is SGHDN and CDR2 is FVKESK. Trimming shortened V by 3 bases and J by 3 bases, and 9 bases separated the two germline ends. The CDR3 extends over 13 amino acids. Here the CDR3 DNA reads TGTGCCAGCAGCCACCGGGACGGCTACGAGCAGTACTTC. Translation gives CASSHRDGYEQYF.

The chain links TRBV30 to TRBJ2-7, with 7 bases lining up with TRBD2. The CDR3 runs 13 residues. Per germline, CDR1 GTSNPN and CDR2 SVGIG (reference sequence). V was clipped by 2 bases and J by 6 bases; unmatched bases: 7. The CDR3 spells CAWSIRLAVEQYF. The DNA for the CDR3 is TGTGCCTGGAGTATTAGACTAGCTGTCGAGCAGTACTTC.